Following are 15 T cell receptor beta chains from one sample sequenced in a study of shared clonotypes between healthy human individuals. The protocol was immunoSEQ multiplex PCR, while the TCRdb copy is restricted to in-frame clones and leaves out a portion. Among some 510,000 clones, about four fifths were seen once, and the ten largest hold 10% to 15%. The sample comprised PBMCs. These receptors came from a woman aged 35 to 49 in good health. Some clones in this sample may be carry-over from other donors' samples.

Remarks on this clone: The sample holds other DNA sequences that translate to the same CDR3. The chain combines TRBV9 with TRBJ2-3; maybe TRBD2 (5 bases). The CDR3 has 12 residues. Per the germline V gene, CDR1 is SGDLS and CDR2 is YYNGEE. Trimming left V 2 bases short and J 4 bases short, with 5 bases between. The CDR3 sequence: CASSVGADTQYF. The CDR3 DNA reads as TGTGCCAGCAGCGTCGGGGCAGATACGCAGTATTTT.

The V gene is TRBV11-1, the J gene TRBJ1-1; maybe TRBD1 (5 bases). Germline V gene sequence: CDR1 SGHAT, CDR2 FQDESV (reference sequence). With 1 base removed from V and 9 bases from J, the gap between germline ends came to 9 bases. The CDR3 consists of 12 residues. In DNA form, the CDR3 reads TGTGCCAGCAGCTTAGAAAGGGGTAAAGCTTTCTTT. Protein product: CASSLERGKAFF.

The chain's CDR3 is CASGGRSNYGYTF. In DNA form, the CDR3 reads TGTGCCAGCGGGGGACGGTCTAACTATGGCTACACCTTC. V and J are TRBV6-1 and TRBJ1-2; D possibly corresponds to TRBD1 (5 bases). The V and J ends lost 8 bases and 0 bases respectively, with 10 bases between them. CDR3 length: 13 amino acids. Germline values: CDR1 MNHNS, CDR2 SASEGT.

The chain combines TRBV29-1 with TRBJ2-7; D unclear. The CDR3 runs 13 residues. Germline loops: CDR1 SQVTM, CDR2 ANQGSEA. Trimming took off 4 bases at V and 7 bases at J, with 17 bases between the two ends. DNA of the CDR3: TGCAGCGTTGGTGTAGGATTTACACGGGAGCAGTACTTC. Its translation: CSVGVGFTREQYF.

The chain's CDR3 is CASRLELAKNIQYF. The CDR3 DNA sequence: TGTGCCAGCAGACTTGAACTAGCCAAAAACATTCAGTACTTC. The chain has TRBV2 and TRBJ2-4; D not certain. V was shortened by 6 bases and J by 0 bases, with 9 bases between the two germline ends. The germline V gene encodes CDR1 SNHLY and CDR2 FYNNEI. CDR3 length equals 14 residues.

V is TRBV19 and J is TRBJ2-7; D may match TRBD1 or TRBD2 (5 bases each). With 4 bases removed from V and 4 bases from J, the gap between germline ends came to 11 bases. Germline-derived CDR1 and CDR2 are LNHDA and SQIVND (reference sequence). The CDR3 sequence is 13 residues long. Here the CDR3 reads CASSRDGVYEQYF. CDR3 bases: TGTGCCAGTAGTAGGGACGGGGTTTACGAGCAGTACTTC.

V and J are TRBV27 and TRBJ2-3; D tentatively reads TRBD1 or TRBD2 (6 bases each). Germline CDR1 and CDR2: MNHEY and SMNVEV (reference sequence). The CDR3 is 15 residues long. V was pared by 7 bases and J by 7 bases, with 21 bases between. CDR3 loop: CASTLRSGALYTQYF. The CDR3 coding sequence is TGTGCCAGCACCCTAAGGTCGGGGGCCTTGTATACGCAGTATTTT.

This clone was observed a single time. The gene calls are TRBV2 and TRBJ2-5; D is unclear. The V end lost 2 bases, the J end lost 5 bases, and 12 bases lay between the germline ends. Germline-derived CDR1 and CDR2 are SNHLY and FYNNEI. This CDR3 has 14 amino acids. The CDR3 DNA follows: TGTGCCAGCAGTGAAATTGGGCTACGGGAGACCCAGTACTTC. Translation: CASSEIGLRETQYF.

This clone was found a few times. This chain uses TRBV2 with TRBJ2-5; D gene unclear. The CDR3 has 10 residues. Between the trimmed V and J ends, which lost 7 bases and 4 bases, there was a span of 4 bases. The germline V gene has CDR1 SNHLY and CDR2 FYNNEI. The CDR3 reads CASMVETQYF. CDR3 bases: TGTGCCAGCATGGTAGAGACCCAGTACTTC.

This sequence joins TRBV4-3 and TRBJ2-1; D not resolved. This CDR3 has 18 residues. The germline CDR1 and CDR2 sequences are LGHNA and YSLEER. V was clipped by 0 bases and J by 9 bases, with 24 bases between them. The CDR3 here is CASSQDPLGDYRHSEQFF. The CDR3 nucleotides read TGCGCCAGCAGCCAAGATCCCCTGGGCGATTATAGGCATAGTGAGCAGTTCTTC.

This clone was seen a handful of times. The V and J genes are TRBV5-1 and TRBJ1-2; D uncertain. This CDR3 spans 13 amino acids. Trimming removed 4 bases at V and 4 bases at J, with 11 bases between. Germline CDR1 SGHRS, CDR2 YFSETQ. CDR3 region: CASSLTPSYGYTF. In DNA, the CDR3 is TGCGCCAGCAGCCTGACACCCTCCTATGGCTACACCTTC.

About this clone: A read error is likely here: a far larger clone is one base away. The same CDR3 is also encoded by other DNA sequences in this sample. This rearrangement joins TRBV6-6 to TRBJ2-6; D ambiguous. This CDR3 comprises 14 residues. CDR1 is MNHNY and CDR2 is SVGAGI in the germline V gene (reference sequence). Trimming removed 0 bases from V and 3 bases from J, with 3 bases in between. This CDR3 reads CASSYSSGANVLTF. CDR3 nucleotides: TGTGCCAGCAGTTACTCGAGTGGGGCCAACGTCCTGACTTTC.

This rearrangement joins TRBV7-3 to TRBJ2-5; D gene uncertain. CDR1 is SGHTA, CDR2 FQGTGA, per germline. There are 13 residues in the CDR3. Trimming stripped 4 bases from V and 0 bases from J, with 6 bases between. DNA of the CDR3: TGTGCCAGCAGCTCGGGCCACCAAGAGACCCAGTACTTC. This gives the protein CASSSGHQETQYF.

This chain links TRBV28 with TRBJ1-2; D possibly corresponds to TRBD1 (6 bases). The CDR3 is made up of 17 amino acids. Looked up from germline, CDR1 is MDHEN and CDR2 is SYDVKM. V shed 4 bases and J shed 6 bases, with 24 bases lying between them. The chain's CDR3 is CASSSLARLWAGDGYTF. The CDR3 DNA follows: TGTGCCAGCAGTTCCCTCGCCAGGTTATGGGCAGGGGATGGCTACACCTTC.

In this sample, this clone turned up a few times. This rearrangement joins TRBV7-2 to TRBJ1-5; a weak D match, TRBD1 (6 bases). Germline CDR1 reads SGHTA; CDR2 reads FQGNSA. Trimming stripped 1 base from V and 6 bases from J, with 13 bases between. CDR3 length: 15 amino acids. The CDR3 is CASSLVGGLGQPQHF. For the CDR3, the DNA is TGTGCCAGCAGCTTAGTAGGGGGTCTAGGTCAGCCCCAGCATTTT.